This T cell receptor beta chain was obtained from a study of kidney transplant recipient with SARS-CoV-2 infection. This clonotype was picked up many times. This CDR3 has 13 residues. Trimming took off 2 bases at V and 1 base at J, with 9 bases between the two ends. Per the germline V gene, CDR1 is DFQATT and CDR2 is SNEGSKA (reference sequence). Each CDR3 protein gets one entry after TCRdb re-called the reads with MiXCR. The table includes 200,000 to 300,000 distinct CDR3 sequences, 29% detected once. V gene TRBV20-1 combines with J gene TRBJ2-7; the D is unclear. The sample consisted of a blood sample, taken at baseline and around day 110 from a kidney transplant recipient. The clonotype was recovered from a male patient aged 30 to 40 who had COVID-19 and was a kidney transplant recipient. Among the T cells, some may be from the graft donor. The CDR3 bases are TGCAGTGCTAGAAGTCCAGTTTCCTACGAGCAGTACTTC. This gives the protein CSARSPVSYEQYF.